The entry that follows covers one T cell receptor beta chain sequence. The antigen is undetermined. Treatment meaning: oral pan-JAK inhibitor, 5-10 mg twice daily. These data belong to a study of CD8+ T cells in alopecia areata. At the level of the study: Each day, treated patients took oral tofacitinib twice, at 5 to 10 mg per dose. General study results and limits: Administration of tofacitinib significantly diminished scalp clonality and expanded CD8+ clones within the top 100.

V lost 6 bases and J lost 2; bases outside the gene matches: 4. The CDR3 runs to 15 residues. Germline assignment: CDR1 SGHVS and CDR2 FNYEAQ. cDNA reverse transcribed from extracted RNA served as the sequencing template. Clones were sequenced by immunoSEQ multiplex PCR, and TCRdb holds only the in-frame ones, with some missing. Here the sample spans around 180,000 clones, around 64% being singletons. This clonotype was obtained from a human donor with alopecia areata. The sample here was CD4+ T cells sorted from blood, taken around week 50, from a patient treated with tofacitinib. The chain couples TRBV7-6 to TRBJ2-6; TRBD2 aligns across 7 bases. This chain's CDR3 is CASSPRGAGANVLTF. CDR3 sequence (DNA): TGTGCCAGCAGTCCCCGGGGGGCTGGGGCCAACGTCCTGACTTTC.